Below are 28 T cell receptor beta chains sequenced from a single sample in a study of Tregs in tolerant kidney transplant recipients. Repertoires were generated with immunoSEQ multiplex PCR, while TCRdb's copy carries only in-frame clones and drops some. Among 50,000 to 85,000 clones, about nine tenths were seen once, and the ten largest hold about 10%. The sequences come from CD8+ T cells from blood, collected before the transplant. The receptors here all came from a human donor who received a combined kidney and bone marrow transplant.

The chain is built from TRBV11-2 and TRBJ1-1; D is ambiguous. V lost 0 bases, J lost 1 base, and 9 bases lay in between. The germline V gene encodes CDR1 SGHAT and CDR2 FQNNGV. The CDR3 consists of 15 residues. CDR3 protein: CASSLEARANTEAFF. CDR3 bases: TGTGCCAGCAGCTTAGAAGCGCGGGCGAACACTGAAGCTTTCTTT.

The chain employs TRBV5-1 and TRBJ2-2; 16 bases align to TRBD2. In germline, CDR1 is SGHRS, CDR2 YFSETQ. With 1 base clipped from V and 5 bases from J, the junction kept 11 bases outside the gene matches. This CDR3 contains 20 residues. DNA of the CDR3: TGCGCCAGCAGCTTGACTCGGACGGGACTAGCGGGAGGGCGTACCGGGGAGCTGTTTTTT. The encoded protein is CASSLTRTGLAGGRTGELFF.

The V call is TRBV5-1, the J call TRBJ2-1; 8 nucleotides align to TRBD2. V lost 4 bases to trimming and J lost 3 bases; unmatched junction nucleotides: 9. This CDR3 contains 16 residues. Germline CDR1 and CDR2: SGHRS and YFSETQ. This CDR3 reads CASSPTGTRYYNEQFF. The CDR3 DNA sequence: TGCGCCAGCAGCCCAACCGGGACTAGGTACTACAATGAGCAGTTCTTC. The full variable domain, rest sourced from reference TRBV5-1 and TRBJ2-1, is KAGVTQTPRYLIKTRGQQVTLSCSPISGHRSVSWYQQTPGQGLQFLFEYFSETQRNKGNFPGRFSGRQFSNSRSEMNVSTLELGDSALYLCASSPTGTRYYNEQFFGPGTRLTVL.

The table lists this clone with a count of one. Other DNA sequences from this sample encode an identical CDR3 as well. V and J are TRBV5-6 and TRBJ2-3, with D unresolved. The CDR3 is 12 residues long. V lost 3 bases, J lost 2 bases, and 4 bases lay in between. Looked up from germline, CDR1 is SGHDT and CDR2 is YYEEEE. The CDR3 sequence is CASSSYTDTQYF. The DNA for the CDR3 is TGTGCCAGCAGCTCGTACACAGATACGCAGTATTTT. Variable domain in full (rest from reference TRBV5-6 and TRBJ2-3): DAGVTQSPTHLIKTRGQQVTLRCSPKSGHDTVSWYQQALGQGPQFIFQYYEEEERQRGNFPDRFSGHQFPNYSSELNVNALLLGDSALYLCASSSYTDTQYFGPGTRLTVL.

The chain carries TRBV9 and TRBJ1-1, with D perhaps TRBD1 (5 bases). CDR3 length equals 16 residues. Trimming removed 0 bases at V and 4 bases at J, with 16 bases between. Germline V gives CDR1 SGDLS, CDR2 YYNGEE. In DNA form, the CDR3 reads TGTGCCAGCAGCGTAGCGGCCTCAGGGCCGGGCACTGAAGCTTTCTTT. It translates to CASSVAASGPGTEAFF.

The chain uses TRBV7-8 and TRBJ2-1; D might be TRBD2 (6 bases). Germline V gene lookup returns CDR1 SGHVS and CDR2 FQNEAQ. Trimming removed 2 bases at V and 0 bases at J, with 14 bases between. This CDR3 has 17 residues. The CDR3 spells CASSLLWEESSYNEQFF. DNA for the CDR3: TGTGCCAGCAGCTTACTTTGGGAGGAGAGCTCCTACAATGAGCAGTTCTTC.

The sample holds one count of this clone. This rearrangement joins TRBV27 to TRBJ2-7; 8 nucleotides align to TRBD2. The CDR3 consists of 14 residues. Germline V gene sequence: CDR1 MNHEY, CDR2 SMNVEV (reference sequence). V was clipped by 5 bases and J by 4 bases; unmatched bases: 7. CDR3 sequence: CASSLRIAGYEQYF. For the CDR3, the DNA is TGTGCCAGCAGTCTACGGATAGCGGGGTACGAGCAGTACTTC.

The CDR3 loop reads CASSLAFPSGGRETQYF. CDR3 nucleotides: TGTGCCAGCAGCTTAGCCTTTCCTAGCGGGGGGAGAGAGACCCAGTACTTC. The chain joins TRBV7-9 to TRBJ2-5; 11 bases align to TRBD2. Trimming cost V 0 bases and J 4 bases; bases outside gene matches: 7. CDR1 and CDR2 (germline): SEHNR, FQNEAQ (reference sequence). The CDR3 has 17 amino acids. The variable domain in full, completed from reference TRBV7-9 and TRBJ2-5, reads DTGVSQNPRHKITKRGQNVTFRCDPISEHNRLYWYRQTLGQGPEFLTYFQNEAQLEKSRLLSDRFSAERPKGSFSTLEIQRTEQGDSAMYLCASSLAFPSGGRETQYFGPGTRLLVL.

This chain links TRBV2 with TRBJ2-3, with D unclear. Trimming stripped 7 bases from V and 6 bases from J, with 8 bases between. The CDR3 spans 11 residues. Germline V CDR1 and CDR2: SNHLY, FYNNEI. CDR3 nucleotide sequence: TGTGCCAGCATCTTGTCGGATACGCAGTATTTT. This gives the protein CASILSDTQYF.

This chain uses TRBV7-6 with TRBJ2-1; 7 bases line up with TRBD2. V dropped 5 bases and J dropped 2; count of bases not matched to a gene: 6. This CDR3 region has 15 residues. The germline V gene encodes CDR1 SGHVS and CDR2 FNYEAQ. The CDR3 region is CASSPSSGTYNEQFF. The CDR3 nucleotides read TGTGCCAGCAGCCCCTCTAGCGGTACCTACAATGAGCAGTTCTTC.

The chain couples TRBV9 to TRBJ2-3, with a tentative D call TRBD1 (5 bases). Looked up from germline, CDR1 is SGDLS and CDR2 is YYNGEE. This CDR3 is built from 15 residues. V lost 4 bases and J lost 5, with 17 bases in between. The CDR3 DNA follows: TGTGCCAGCAGCAGAGGAGTAGGGGAAGTAGATACGCAGTATTTT. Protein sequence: CASSRGVGEVDTQYF. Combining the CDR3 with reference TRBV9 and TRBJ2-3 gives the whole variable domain DSGVTQTPKHLITATGQRVTLRCSPRSGDLSVYWYQQSLDQGLQFLIQYYNGEERAKGNILERFSAQQFPDLHSELNLSSLELGDSALYFCASSRGVGEVDTQYFGPGTRLTVL.

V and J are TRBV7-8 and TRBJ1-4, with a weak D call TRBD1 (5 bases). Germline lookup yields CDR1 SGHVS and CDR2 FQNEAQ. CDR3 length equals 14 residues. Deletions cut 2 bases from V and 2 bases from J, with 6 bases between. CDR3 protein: CASSLSGTNEKLFF. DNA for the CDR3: TGTGCCAGCAGCTTATCAGGGACTAATGAAAAACTGTTTTTT.

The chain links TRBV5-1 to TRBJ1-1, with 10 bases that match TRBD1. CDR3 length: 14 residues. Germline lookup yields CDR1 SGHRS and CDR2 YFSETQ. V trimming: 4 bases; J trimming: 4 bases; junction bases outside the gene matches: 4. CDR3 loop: CASSADRGVTEAFF. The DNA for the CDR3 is TGCGCCAGCAGCGCGGACAGGGGGGTCACTGAAGCTTTCTTT.

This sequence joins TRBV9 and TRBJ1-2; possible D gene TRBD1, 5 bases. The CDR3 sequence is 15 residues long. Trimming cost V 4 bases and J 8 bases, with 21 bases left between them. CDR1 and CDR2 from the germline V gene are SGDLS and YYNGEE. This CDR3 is CASSPPMEGTSGYTF. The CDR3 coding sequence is TGTGCCAGCAGCCCACCAATGGAGGGGACTTCGGGCTACACCTTC.

CDR3 bases: TGTGCCAGCAGTTTATCGGCAACTGGCGGAGGCTACACCTTC. This gives the protein CASSLSATGGGYTF. The chain uses TRBV27 and TRBJ1-2; D is uncertain. The CDR3 totals 14 residues. V lost 0 bases and J lost 8, with 13 bases in between. Germline CDR1 is MNHEY and CDR2 is SMNVEV (reference sequence).

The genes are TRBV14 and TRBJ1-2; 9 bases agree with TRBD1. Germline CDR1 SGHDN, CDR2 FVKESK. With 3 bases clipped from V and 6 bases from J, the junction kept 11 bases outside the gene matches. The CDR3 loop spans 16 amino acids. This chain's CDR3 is CASSQATGGAKDGYTF. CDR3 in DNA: TGTGCCAGCAGCCAGGCTACAGGGGGCGCAAAGGATGGCTACACCTTC.

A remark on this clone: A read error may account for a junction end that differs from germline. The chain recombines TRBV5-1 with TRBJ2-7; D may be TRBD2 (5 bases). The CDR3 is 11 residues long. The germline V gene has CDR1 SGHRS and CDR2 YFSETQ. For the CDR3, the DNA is TGCGCCAGCAGCTTGGAAGGACGGGGAGCCTTC. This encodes CASSLEGRGAF.

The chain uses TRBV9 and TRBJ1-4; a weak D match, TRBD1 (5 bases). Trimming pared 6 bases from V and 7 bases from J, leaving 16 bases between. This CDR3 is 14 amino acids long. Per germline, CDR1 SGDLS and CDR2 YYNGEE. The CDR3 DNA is TGTGCCAGCACAAAGGGGAGGGCTGGTGAAAAACTGTTTTTT. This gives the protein CASTKGRAGEKLFF.

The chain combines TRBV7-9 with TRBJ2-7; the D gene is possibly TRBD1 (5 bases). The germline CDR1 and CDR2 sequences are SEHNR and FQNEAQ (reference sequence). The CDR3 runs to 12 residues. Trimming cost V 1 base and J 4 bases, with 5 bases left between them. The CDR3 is CASSLGQYEQYF. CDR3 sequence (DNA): TGTGCCAGCAGCTTAGGACAGTACGAGCAGTACTTC.

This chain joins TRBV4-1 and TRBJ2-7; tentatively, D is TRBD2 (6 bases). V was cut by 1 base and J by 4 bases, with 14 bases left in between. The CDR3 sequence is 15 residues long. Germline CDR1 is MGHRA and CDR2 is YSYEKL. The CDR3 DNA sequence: TGCGCCAGCAGCCAAGGCACGGGGGTAATATACGAGCAGTACTTC. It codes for CASSQGTGVIYEQYF.

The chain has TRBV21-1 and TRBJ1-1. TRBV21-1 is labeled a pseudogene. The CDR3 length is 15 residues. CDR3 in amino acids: CASSKEPGRDTEAFF. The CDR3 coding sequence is TGTGCCAGCAGCAAAGAGCCAGGGAGGGACACTGAAGCTTTCTTT.

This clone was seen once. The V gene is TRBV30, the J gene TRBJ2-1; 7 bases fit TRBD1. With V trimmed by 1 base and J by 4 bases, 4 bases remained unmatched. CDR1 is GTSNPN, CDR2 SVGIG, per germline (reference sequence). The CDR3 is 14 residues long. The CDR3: CAWSAPGQYNEQFF. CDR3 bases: TGTGCCTGGAGTGCGCCGGGACAGTACAATGAGCAGTTCTTC.

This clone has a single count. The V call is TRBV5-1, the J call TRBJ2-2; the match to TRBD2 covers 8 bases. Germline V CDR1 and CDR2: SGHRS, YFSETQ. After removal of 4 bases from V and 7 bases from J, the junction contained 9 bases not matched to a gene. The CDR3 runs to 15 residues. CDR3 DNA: TGCGCCAGCAGCCCGCTTAGTAGCGGGGACGGGGAGCTGTTTTTT. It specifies CASSPLSSGDGELFF.

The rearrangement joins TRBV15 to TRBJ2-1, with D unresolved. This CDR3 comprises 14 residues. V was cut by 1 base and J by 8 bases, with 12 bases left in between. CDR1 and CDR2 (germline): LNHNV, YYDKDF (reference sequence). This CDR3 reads CATSRGISLHEQFF. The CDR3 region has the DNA TGTGCCACCAGCAGAGGTATTAGCCTCCATGAGCAGTTCTTC.

The CDR3 loop is CASSLGQVYEQYF. CDR3 coding DNA: TGTGCCAGCAGCCTGGGACAGGTCTACGAGCAGTACTTC. This chain joins TRBV5-6 and TRBJ2-5, with 8 bases aligning to TRBD1. The DNA end is more similar to TRBJ2-7, so the J call may be wrong. The CDR3 consists of 13 residues. Germline V lookup: CDR1 SGHDT, CDR2 YYEEEE.

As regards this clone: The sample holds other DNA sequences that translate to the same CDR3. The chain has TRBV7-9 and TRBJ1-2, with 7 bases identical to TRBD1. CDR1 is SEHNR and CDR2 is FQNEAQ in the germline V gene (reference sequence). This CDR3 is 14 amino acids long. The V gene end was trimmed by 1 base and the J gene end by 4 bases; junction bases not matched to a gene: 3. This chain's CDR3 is CASSLGTGVYGYTF. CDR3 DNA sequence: TGTGCCAGCAGCTTAGGGACAGGCGTCTATGGCTACACCTTC. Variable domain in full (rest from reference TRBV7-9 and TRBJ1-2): DTGVSQNPRHKITKRGQNVTFRCDPISEHNRLYWYRQTLGQGPEFLTYFQNEAQLEKSRLLSDRFSAERPKGSFSTLEIQRTEQGDSAMYLCASSLGTGVYGYTFGSGTRLTVV.

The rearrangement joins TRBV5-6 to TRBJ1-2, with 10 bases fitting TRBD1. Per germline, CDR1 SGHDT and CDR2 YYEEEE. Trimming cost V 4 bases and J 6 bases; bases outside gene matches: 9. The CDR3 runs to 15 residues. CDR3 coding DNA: TGTGCCAGCAGCCCAGGGACAGGGGTAGGAAATGGCTACACCTTC. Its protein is CASSPGTGVGNGYTF.

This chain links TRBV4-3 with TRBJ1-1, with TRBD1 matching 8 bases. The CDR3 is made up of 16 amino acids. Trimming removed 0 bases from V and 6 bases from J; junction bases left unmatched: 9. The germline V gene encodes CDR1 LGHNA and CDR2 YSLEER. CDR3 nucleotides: TGCGCCAGCAGCCAAGACCAGGGGGCATGGAGGGCTGAAGCTTTCTTT. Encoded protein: CASSQDQGAWRAEAFF.